Following are 5 T cell receptor beta chains from one sample sequenced in a study of blood T cell repertoires in COVID-19. Clones were sequenced by immunoSEQ multiplex PCR, and TCRdb holds only the in-frame ones, with some missing. Of 54,000 or so clones in the sample, over 75% are singletons; the top ten hold approximately 3.5%. Material for sequencing was peripheral blood. The receptors were gathered from a woman of 80 years or more with acute or convalescent COVID-19.

This CDR3 reads CASRGTGFLGEQYF. The CDR3 nucleotides read TGTGCCAGCAGAGGAACCGGGTTCCTGGGCGAGCAGTACTTC. The gene calls are TRBV13 and TRBJ2-7; D is uncertain. V lost 6 bases, J lost 6 bases, and 18 bases lay in between. The germline V gene encodes CDR1 PRHDT and CDR2 FYEKMQ (reference sequence). The CDR3 length is 14 residues.

The chain recombines TRBV11-2 with TRBJ2-7, with TRBD2 matching 8 bases. Germline V gives CDR1 SGHAT, CDR2 FQNNGV. V lost 4 bases, J lost 6 bases, and 5 bases stayed unmatched. CDR3 length: 13 residues. The CDR3 reads CASSSGGGLEQYF. The CDR3 nucleotides read TGTGCCAGCAGCTCCGGCGGGGGGCTCGAGCAGTACTTC.

The genes are TRBV4-3 and TRBJ2-1, with 8 bases fitting TRBD1. The germline V gene has CDR1 LGHNA and CDR2 YSLEER. V was pared by 3 bases and J by 6 bases, with 7 bases of the junction left unmatched. The CDR3 sequence is 15 residues long. CDR3 residues: CASSHRQGQSNEQFF. The CDR3 bases are TGCGCCAGCAGCCACCGACAGGGGCAATCCAATGAGCAGTTCTTC.

This clone came up a few times. The chain couples TRBV6-5 to TRBJ2-2; D call uncertain. The CDR3 spans 14 residues. Germline lookup yields CDR1 MNHEY and CDR2 SVGAGI. Trimming cost V 7 bases and J 1 base, with 10 bases left between them. The CDR3 sequence: CASKPRRNTGELFF. The CDR3, as DNA: TGTGCCAGCAAACCACGGAGGAACACCGGGGAGCTGTTTTTT.

This chain joins TRBV5-1 and TRBJ2-7, with 10 bases matching TRBD1. CDR1 is SGHRS and CDR2 is YFSETQ in the germline V gene. Germline trimming cut 2 bases from V and 6 bases from J; bases unmatched to any gene: 8. This CDR3 region has 15 residues. CDR3 amino acids: CASSFDRGRVGEQYF. CDR3 DNA: TGCGCCAGCAGCTTTGACAGGGGGCGAGTGGGCGAGCAGTACTTC.